Listed below are T cell receptor beta chains from one sample, sequenced in a study of T cell responses to AZD1222 COVID-19 vaccine. Here immunoSEQ multiplex PCR was the method, and the copy in TCRdb shows in-frame clones only, minus some. This table has roughly 93,000 clones, roughly nine tenths appearing once. The specimen comprised peripheral blood, sampled 28 days after the second AZD1222 dose. The receptors stem from an adult who received the AZD1222 COVID-19 vaccine. Both conserved end residues are trimmed from each CDR3. D genes are given only for firm matches. Clone size appears in some rows only: once, few, many, or a class for an expanded clone.

V,size,D,CDR3
TRBV19,.,TRBD2,ASSNGWGGPNEQF
TRBV9,.,.,ASSVGGANTGELF
TRBV30,.,.,AWSWFKRSPDTQY
TRBV28,.,.,ASSTNHRFSYEQY
TRBV2,.,TRBD1,ASSDRDRRLSNIQY
TRBV30,.,.,AWDSGRVRGYEQY
TRBV27,.,.,ASSGGRYTGELF
TRBV24-1,once,.,ATSDKTGRGDTDTQY
TRBV9,.,TRBD2,ASSVVGLAGPNEQF
TRBV3-1/TRBV3-2,.,.,ASSQGLSSQTASHTDTQY
TRBV6-5,.,.,ASSSLAPNTGELF
TRBV6-5,few,TRBD1,ASTPPRGQGVED
TRBV6-5,.,.,ASSFSKQNEKLF
TRBV7-8,.,.,ASSAGSSSYNSPLH
TRBV25-1,.,.,ASRGVNTHEQY
TRBV27,.,.,ASSLRGKGYT
TRBV7-2,.,.,ASSLVGGTYNEQF
TRBV6-5,.,TRBD1,ASSNDRGWEKLF
TRBV5-6,few,.,ASSLAGDKNYGYT
TRBV4-2,.,.,ASRRTPGTYEQY
TRBV14,.,.,ASRSGRGNTIY
TRBV4-2,.,.,ASSPYRGNEQF
TRBV6-5,.,TRBD2,ASSYPAGGRDTQY
TRBV11-2,.,.,ASSLAGVGQF
TRBV4-2,once,.,ASSLLPDYGYT
TRBV7-9,.,TRBD2,ASSSRTSGGTYEQY
TRBV7-9,.,.,ASSLPLQDNHGYT
TRBV3-1/TRBV3-2,.,.,ASSQTIGTGNTIY
TRBV5-1,once,.,ASSLAARSPLH
TRBV2,.,TRBD1,ASSVVGQGARLEQPQH
TRBV5-4,.,.,ASSFPWTDSNYGYT
TRBV3-1/TRBV3-2,.,TRBD1,ASSQAGGRTEAF
TRBV18,.,.,ASSPRGTASSYNSPPH
TRBV6-5,once,TRBD1,ASRGQGWGYGYT
TRBV5-1,.,.,ASSASDTIY
TRBV13,.,.,ASQADTQY
TRBV20-1,.,.,SASARGNTIY
TRBV2,.,.,ASSTDRRGGEQF
TRBV28,.,TRBD2,ASRTQRGGENEQF
TRBV10-3,.,.,AIKVTDTQY